The 9 T cell receptor beta chains presented below share a single source sample, sequenced in a study of metastatic and nonmetastatic thyroid tumors. Prior to thyroid surgery, none of the patients had received any treatment. TCRdb re-clonotyped the PCR reads via MiXCR. The table includes almost 85,000 clones, around 12% detected once. Sequenced sample: tumor tissue. The receptors shown here come from a female donor with papillary thyroid cancer or a benign thyroid nodule (not recorded which). Some clones in this sample may be carry-over from other donors' samples.

Of note for this clone: A much bigger clone sits one base away, suggesting this may be a read error. Other DNA sequences of this sample code for an identical CDR3. The V and J genes are TRBV20-1 and TRBJ1-5; possibly TRBD1 for D (6 bases). From germline, CDR1 is DFQATT and CDR2 SNEGSKA (reference sequence). The CDR3 has 13 residues. The V and J ends lost 5 bases and 3 bases respectively, with 11 bases between them. The CDR3 DNA reads TGCAGTGCTGAGGGGGGCAACAATCAGCCCCAGCATTTT. Its protein is CSAEGGNNQPQHF.

This clone was counted a single time. Possible read error: a much larger clone is one base away. The chain links TRBV5-6 to TRBJ2-1, with TRBD2 matching over 9 bases. The CDR3 has 18 amino acids. Germline CDR1 is SGHDT and CDR2 is YYEEEE. The ends lost 6 bases at V and 4 bases at J; junction bases unmatched: 17. Here the CDR3 DNA reads TGTGCCAGCACCGCAGGGTGGTTAGCGGGAGTGGGTTACAATGAGCAGTTCTTC. Its protein product is CASTAGWLAGVGYNEQFF.

This clone has a count of ten or more. This sample also contains other DNA sequences that code for the same CDR3. The rearrangement joins TRBV28 to TRBJ2-5; possible D gene TRBD2, 6 bases. The CDR3 spans 15 residues. V was trimmed by 2 bases and J by 1 base, leaving 11 bases between them. CDR1 is MDHEN and CDR2 is SYDVKM in the germline V gene. CDR3 in amino acids: CASSLRFGGQETQYF. CDR3 DNA: TGTGCCAGCAGTTTAAGATTCGGGGGCCAAGAGACCCAGTACTTC. Based on the CDR3 plus reference TRBV28 and TRBJ2-5, the full variable domain is DVKVTQSSRYLVKRTGEKVFLECVQDMDHENMFWYRQDPGLGLRLIYFSYDVKMKEKGDIPEGYSVSREKKERFSLILESASTNQTSMYLCASSLRFGGQETQYFGPGTRLLVL.

The rearrangement uses TRBV11-2 and TRBJ2-7, with 7 bases fitting TRBD2. Germline trimming cut 5 bases from V and 4 bases from J; bases unmatched to any gene: 14. Germline lookup yields CDR1 SGHAT and CDR2 FQNNGV. The CDR3 consists of 16 residues. The CDR3 DNA follows: TGTGCCAGCAGCACCTCCGGGTGGACTAGACAATACGAGCAGTACTTC. This translates into CASSTSGWTRQYEQYF.

This clone was recorded many times. The chain employs TRBV6-1 and TRBJ2-1, with 9 positions matching TRBD1. J lost 5 bases, V lost 5 bases, and 10 bases had no gene match. The CDR3 covers 16 residues. CDR1 is MNHNS, CDR2 SASEGT, per germline. The chain's CDR3 is CASSRWLQGANNEQFF. The CDR3 DNA sequence: TGTGCCAGCAGTAGGTGGCTACAGGGGGCAAACAATGAGCAGTTCTTC.

This clone was recorded many times. The chain combines TRBV19 with TRBJ1-3; D is unresolved. This CDR3 is built from 13 residues. V gave up 4 bases and J gave up 4 bases, with 8 bases separating them. Per germline, CDR1 LNHDA and CDR2 SQIVND (reference sequence). The CDR3 nucleotides read TGTGCCAGTAGTACAGGTACCGGAAACACCATATATTTT. It specifies CASSTGTGNTIYF.

This clone was seen at least ten times. The CDR3 sequence is CASSRTARGGSYEQYF. The CDR3 DNA sequence: TGTGCCAGTAGCCGGACGGCGCGTGGTGGGTCCTACGAGCAGTACTTC. This chain connects TRBV19 to TRBJ2-7; unclear D gene. The CDR3 length is 16 residues. CDR1 LNHDA and CDR2 SQIVND come from the germline V gene (reference sequence). The ends were cut back, 6 bases at V and 1 base at J, with 19 bases in the middle.

This clone was seen ten or more times. This chain joins TRBV28 and TRBJ2-5; no reliable D call. Trimming stripped 5 bases from V and 2 bases from J, with 12 bases between. Germline CDR1 is MDHEN and CDR2 is SYDVKM. The length of the CDR3 is 14 residues. This CDR3 reads CASSTPDGQETQYF. Written as DNA, the CDR3 is TGTGCCAGCAGTACTCCGGACGGACAAGAGACCCAGTACTTC.

This clone appeared many times. This chain uses TRBV6-1 with TRBJ2-7, with D unresolved. V dropped 6 bases and J dropped 1 base, with 16 bases sitting between them. CDR1 and CDR2 from the germline V gene are MNHNS and SASEGT. The CDR3 is 15 residues long. DNA for the CDR3: TGTGCCAGCAGCCTACCCCCCGGGTCATCCTACGAGCAGTACTTC. Protein product: CASSLPPGSSYEQYF.